The rows below give T cell receptor beta chains drawn from one sample of a study of T cell responses to AZD1222 COVID-19 vaccine. Repertoires were generated with immunoSEQ multiplex PCR, while TCRdb's copy carries only in-frame clones and drops some. The sample holds around 120,000 clones, about 90% seen once. The specimen was peripheral blood, collected on day 0 of AZD1222 vaccination. These receptors all stem from an adult in good health. The CDR3 runs from the conserved cysteine through the conserved F or W. The D gene is left open where the match is weak. The size entry is marked missing in some rows and otherwise reads once, few, many or a size class.

abundance	v_gene	d_gene	j_gene	CDR3nt	CDR3aa
.	TRBV3-1/TRBV3-2	.	TRBJ1-5	TGTGCCAGCAGCCAGCGGCAATATCAGCCCCAGCATTTT	CASSQRQYQPQHF
.	TRBV7-6	TRBD2	TRBJ2-1	TGTGCCAGCAGCAGAAGGACTAGCGGGGGGTACAATGAGCAGTTCTTC	CASSRRTSGGYNEQFF
.	TRBV5-8	.	TRBJ1-5	TGTGCCAGCAGTCATTTTGGGGCAGGCAGCAATCAGCCCCAGCATTTT	CASSHFGAGSNQPQHF
few	TRBV6-2/TRBV6-3	.	TRBJ2-7	TGTGCCAGCAGTTACCCCGACTACGAGCAGTACTTC	CASSYPDYEQYF
.	TRBV2	.	TRBJ1-2	TGTGCCAGCAGTGTCGAGGGGCGAAATGGCTACACCTTC	CASSVEGRNGYTF
.	TRBV12-3/TRBV12-4	.	TRBJ2-1	TGTGCCAGCAGTTTAGCCAATGAGCAGTTCTTC	CASSLANEQFF
.	TRBV28	.	TRBJ1-3	TGTGCCACCACTTCGCCCGGGGGCTCTGGAAACACCATATATTTT	CATTSPGGSGNTIYF
.	TRBV24-1	TRBD1	TRBJ1-2	TGTGCCACCAGCCCAGGGGGAGGGTATGGCTACACCTTC	CATSPGGGYGYTF
.	TRBV7-4	.	TRBJ1-5	TGTGCCAGCAGCTCCATGGGTAGGAATCAGCCCCAGCATTTT	CASSSMGRNQPQHF
.	TRBV2	.	TRBJ2-5	TGTGCCACCCAACCCAGGGTATTCGGGACCCAGTACTTC	CATQPRVFGTQYF
.	TRBV15	.	TRBJ1-2	TGTGCCACCAGCAGGGATTTAGGGGGCTACACCTTC	CATSRDLGGYTF
.	TRBV5-4	TRBD2	TRBJ2-2	TGTGCCAGCAGCTTAAAGACTAGCGGTGACACCGGGGAGCTGTTTTTT	CASSLKTSGDTGELFF
once	TRBV7-2	.	TRBJ1-2	TGTGCCAGCAGCTCGGACCCAGGGGAATTCTATGGCTACACCTTC	CASSSDPGEFYGYTF
.	TRBV2	.	TRBJ2-2	TGTGCCAGTAGCGAACAGGGATGGAACACCGGGGAGCTGTTTTTT	CASSEQGWNTGELFF
.	TRBV2	.	TRBJ2-3	TGTGCCAGCAGCCAGGACAGTCCAGATACGCAGTATTTT	CASSQDSPDTQYF
once	TRBV10-3	.	TRBJ2-3	TGTGCCATCAGGGAGACAGATTACACTAGCACAGATACGCAGTATTTT	CAIRETDYTSTDTQYF
once	TRBV7-2	TRBD1	TRBJ2-5	TGTGCCAGCAGCTCACCGGACAGGGCACAGGAGACCCAGTACTTC	CASSSPDRAQETQYF
.	TRBV6-1	.	TRBJ2-3	TGTGCCAGCAGTGAAGCGGGGGACGGCATCCCAGATACGCAGTATTTT	CASSEAGDGIPDTQYF
.	TRBV19	.	TRBJ2-7	TGTGCCAGTAGCTCCAGGGTGCTGTCCTACGAGCAGTACTTC	CASSSRVLSYEQYF
once	TRBV29-1	.	TRBJ1-4	TGCAGCGTCTCAAGGGAGGGTCGGGGTGAAAAACTGTTTTTT	CSVSREGRGEKLFF
.	TRBV5-6	TRBD1	TRBJ2-5	TGTGCCAGCAGCTTGGGGACAGGGTCGGCGGAGACCCAGTACTTC	CASSLGTGSAETQYF
.	TRBV19	.	TRBJ2-7	TGTGCCAGTAGTCGGACAGCTACTAGTCCCCTCTACGAGCAGTACTTC	CASSRTATSPLYEQYF
.	TRBV5-4	.	TRBJ2-1	TGTGCCAGCAGCTTTACTAGGCTAGGCTCCTACAATGAGCAGTTCTTC	CASSFTRLGSYNEQFF
.	TRBV6-2/TRBV6-3	TRBD1	TRBJ2-7	TGTGCCAGCAGCCCCTCCACCGGGACAGGGGTTGAGCAGTACTTC	CASSPSTGTGVEQYF
few	TRBV19	TRBD1	TRBJ1-2	TGTGCCAGTAGTCCCAAGACAGGGGTTGTTGGCTACACCTTC	CASSPKTGVVGYTF
.	TRBV5-1	.	TRBJ1-1	TGCGCCAGCAGCTTGGAGGCGTTCACTGAAGCTTTCTTT	CASSLEAFTEAFF
few	TRBV10-3	.	TRBJ2-5	TGTGCCATCAGTGAGGGGGGGCTAGCGGTAGAGACCCAGTACTTC	CAISEGGLAVETQYF